Below, one T cell receptor (beta chain) is given with its context. Its antigen is unknown. This record comes from a study of response to subunit inactivated influenza vaccine. TCRdb analysed the RT-PCR reads with MiXCR anew, one entry per CDR3 protein. Here the sample spans about 500,000 distinct CDR3 sequences, more than 15% being singletons. CDR3 length: 12 residues. The V end was cut by 5 bases, the J end by 12 bases, with 14 bases between. Study findings and constraints: Seasonal influenza vaccination, on each occasion, was suggested by the authors to recruit few new T cells.

The gene calls are TRBV12-3 or TRBV12-4 and TRBJ2-1, with D maybe TRBD2 (7 bases). The sequence was obtained from a man aged 45-69 years who received an inactivated influenza vaccine. The sample consisted of CD4+ T cells sorted from PBMCs, taken roughly 24 months after vaccination. The CDR3 region is CASSPTGGAQFF. The DNA for the CDR3 is TGTGCCAGCAGTCCTACGGGGGGCGCGCAGTTCTTC.